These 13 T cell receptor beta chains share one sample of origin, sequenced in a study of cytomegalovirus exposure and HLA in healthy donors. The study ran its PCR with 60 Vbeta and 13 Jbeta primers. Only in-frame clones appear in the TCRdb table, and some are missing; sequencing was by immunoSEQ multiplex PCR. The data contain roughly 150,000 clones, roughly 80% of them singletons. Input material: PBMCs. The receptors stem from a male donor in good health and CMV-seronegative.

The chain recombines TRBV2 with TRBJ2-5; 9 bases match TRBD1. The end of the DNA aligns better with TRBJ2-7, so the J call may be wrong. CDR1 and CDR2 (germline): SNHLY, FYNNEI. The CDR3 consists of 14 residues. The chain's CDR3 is CASREDRGSYEQYF. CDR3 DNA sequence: TGTGCCAGCAGGGAGGACAGGGGATCCTACGAGCAGTACTTC.

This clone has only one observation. The CDR3 reads CASSLIVPRDSVSYEQYF. CDR3 DNA sequence: TGTGCCAGCAGCTTAATAGTCCCCCGGGACAGTGTATCCTACGAGCAGTACTTC. V and J are TRBV7-6 and TRBJ2-7, with TRBD1 matching 7 bases. Germline V gene data show CDR1 as SGHVS and CDR2 as FNYEAQ. The CDR3 has 18 amino acids. Unmatched junction bases numbered 14, after V lost 2 bases and J lost 1 base.

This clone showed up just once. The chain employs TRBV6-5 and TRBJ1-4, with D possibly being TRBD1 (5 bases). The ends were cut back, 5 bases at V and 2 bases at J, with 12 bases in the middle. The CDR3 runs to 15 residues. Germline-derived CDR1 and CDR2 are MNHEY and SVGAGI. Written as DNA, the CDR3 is TGTGCCAGCAGTCACCAGGGTATCACTAATGAAAAACTGTTTTTT. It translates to CASSHQGITNEKLFF.

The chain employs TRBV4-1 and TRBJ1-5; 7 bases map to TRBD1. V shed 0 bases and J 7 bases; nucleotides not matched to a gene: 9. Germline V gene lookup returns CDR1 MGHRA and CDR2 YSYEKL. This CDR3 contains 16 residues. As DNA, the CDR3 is TGCGCCAGCAGCCAAGATTGGGGGACAGTAATCCAGCCCCAGCATTTT. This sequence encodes CASSQDWGTVIQPQHF.

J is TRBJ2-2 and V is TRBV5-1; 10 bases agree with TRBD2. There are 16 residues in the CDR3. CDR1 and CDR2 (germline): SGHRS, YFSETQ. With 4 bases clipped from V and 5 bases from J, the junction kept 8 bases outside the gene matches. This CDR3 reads CASSPASGSGTGELFF. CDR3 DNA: TGCGCCAGCAGCCCGGCTAGCGGGAGCGGAACCGGGGAGCTGTTTTTT. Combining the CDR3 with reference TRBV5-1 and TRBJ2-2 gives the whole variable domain KAGVTQTPRYLIKTRGQQVTLSCSPISGHRSVSWYQQTPGQGLQFLFEYFSETQRNKGNFPGRFSGRQFSNSRSEMNVSTLELGDSALYLCASSPASGSGTGELFFGEGSRLTVL.

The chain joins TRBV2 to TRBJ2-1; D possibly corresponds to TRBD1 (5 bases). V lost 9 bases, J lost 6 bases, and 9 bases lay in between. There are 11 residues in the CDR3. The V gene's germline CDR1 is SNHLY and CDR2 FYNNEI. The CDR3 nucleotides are TGTGCCAGTTCAGGGATCAATGAGCAGTTCTTC. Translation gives CASSGINEQFF. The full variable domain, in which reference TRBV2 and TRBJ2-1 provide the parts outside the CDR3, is EPEVTQTPSHQVTQMGQEVILRCVPISNHLYFYWYRQILGQKVEFLVSFYNNEISEKSEIFDDQFSVERPDGSNFTLKIRSTKLEDSAMYFCASSGINEQFFGPGTRLTVL.

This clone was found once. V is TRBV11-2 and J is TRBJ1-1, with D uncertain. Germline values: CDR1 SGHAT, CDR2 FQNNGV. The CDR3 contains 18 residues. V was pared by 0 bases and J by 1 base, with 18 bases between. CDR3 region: CASSLESPGSQPNTEAFF. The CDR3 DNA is TGTGCCAGCAGCTTAGAGTCCCCAGGCTCTCAACCGAACACTGAAGCTTTCTTT. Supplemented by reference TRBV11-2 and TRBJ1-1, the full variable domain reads EAGVAQSPRYKIIEKRQSVAFWCNPISGHATLYWYQQILGQGPKLLIQFQNNGVVDDSQLPKDRFSAERLKGVDSTLKIQPAKLEDSAVYLCASSLESPGSQPNTEAFFGQGTRLTVV.

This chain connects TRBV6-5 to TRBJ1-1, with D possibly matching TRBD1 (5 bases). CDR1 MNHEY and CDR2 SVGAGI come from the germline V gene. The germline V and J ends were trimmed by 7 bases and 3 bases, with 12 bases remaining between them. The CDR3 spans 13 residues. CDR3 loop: CASIRPGDTEAFF. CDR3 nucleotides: TGTGCCAGCATTCGGCCGGGGGACACTGAAGCTTTCTTT.

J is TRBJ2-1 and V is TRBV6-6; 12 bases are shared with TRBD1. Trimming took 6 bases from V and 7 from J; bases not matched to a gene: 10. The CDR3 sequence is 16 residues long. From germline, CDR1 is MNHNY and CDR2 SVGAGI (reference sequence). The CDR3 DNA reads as TGTGCCAGCAGCTCAGTCCCGGGACAGGGGGCAAATGAGCAGTTCTTC. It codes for CASSSVPGQGANEQFF.

The CDR3, as DNA: TGTGCCAGCAGCTTAGTTAACGGGGGGGCTACAGATACGCAGTATTTT. It codes for CASSLVNGGATDTQYF. The chain uses TRBV7-2 and TRBJ2-3; 8 bases agree with TRBD2. CDR3 size: 16 residues. Germline V gene sequence: CDR1 SGHTA, CDR2 FQGNSA. Trimming took 1 base from V and 3 from J; bases not matched to a gene: 6. The whole variable domain, remainder taken from reference TRBV7-2 and TRBJ2-3, is GAGVSQSPSNKVTEKGKDVELRCDPISGHTALYWYRQSLGQGLEFLIYFQGNSAPDKSGLPSDRFSAERTGGSVSTLTIQRTQQEDSAVYLCASSLVNGGATDTQYFGPGTRLTVL.

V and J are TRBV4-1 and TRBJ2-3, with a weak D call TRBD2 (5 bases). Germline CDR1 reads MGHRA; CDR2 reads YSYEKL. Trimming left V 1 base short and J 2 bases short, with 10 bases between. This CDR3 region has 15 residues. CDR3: CASSQGAGITDTQYF. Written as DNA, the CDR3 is TGCGCCAGCAGCCAAGGGGCGGGCATCACAGATACGCAGTATTTT.

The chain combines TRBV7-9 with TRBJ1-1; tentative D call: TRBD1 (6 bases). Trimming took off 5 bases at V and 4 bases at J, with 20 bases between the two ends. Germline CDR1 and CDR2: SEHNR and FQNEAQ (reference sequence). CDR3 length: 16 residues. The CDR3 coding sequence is TGTGCCAGCAGCATCCCCGGGGGGCGGTCGGGCACTGAAGCTTTCTTT. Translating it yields CASSIPGGRSGTEAFF. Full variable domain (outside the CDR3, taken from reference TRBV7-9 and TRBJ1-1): DTGVSQNPRHKITKRGQNVTFRCDPISEHNRLYWYRQTLGQGPEFLTYFQNEAQLEKSRLLSDRFSAERPKGSFSTLEIQRTEQGDSAMYLCASSIPGGRSGTEAFFGQGTRLTVV.

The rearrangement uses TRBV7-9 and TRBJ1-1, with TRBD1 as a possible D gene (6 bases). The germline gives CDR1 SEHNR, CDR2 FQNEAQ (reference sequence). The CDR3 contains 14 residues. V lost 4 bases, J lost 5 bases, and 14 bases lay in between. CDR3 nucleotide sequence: TGTGCCAGCAGCTCGGGGGGGCTGGGGACTGAAGCTTTCTTT. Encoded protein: CASSSGGLGTEAFF.